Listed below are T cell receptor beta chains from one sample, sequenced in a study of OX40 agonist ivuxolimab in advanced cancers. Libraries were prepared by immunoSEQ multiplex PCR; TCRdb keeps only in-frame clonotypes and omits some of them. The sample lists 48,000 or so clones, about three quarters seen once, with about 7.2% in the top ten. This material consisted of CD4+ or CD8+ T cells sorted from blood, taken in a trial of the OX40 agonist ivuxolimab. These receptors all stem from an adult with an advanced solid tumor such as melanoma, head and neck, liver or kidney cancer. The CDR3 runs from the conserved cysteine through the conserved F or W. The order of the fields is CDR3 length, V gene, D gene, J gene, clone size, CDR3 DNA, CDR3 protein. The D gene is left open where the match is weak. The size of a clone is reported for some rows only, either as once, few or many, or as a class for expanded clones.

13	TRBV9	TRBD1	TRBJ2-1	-	TGTGCCAGCAGCGACGGACAGGACAATGAGCAGTTCTTC	CASSDGQDNEQFF
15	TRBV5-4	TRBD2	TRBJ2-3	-	TGTGCCAGCAGCGGATGGACTAGCGGGACCCCTACGCAGTATTTT	CASSGWTSGTPTQYF
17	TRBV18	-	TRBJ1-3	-	TGTGCCAGCTCGTCCCTCCGGGACCGCAGCTCGGGAAACACCATATATTTT	CASSSLRDRSSGNTIYF
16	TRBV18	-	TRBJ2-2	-	TGTGCCAGCTCACCACCGATCGGCTGGGAGGCCGGGGAGCTGTTTTTT	CASSPPIGWEAGELFF
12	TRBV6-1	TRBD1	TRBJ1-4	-	TGTGCCAGCAGTGAGACAGGGGAAAAACTGTTTTTT	CASSETGEKLFF
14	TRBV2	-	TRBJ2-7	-	TGTGCCAGCAGCCGTGCGGCTGGAGGGGGCGAGCAGTACTTC	CASSRAAGGGEQYF
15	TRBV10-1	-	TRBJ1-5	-	TGCGCCAGCAGGAGAACAGGGTGTAGTGATCAGCCCCAGCATTTT	CASRRTGCSDQPQHF
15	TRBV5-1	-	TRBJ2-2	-	TGCGCCAGCAGCTTGGCCTACAGGGCTCAAGGGGAGCTGTTTTTT	CASSLAYRAQGELFF
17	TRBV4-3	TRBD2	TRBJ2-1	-	TGCGCCAGCAGCCAACGACCGGGACTAGCGGGAGGGCTCGAGCAGTTCTTC	CASSQRPGLAGGLEQFF
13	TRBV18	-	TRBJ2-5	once	TGTGCCAGCTCACCAGGGACCGGTGAGACCCAGTACTTC	CASSPGTGETQYF
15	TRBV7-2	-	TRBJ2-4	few	TGTGCCAGCAGCTCGATCAGGGGCATGGGAAACATTCAGTACTTC	CASSSIRGMGNIQYF
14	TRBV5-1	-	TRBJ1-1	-	TGCGCCAGCAGTGATCCGGGGGCAGGCACTGAAGCTTTCTTT	CASSDPGAGTEAFF
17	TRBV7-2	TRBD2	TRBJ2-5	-	TGTGCCAGCAGCTCCGACCCCGGACTAGCGGGCTGGGAGACCCAGTACTTC	CASSSDPGLAGWETQYF
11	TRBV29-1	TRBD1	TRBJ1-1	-	TGCAGCGCCCGAATGGACAGGGAAGCTTTCTTT	CSARMDREAFF
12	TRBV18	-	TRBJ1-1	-	TGTGCCAGCTCACCACCAAACACTGAAGCTTTCTTT	CASSPPNTEAFF
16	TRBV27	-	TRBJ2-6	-	TGTGCCAGCCGACCTGATCGTCGGGACGGGGCCAACGTCCTGACTTTC	CASRPDRRDGANVLTF
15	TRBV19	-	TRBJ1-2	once	TGTGCCAGTAGTATTTGGAGCCCGTCTAACTATGGCTACACCTTC	CASSIWSPSNYGYTF
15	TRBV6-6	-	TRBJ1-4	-	TGTGCCAGCAGTTATCAGGGGAATGAAGGAGAAAAACTGTTTTTT	CASSYQGNEGEKLFF
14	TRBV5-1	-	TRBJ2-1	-	TGCGCCAGCAGCTTAACCCGGACCTACAATGAGCAGTTCTTC	CASSLTRTYNEQFF
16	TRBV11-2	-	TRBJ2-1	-	TGTGCCAGCAGCTCCCTCGACTCGGTCTCCTACAATGAGCAGTTCTTC	CASSSLDSVSYNEQFF
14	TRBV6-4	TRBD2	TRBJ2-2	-	TGTGCCAGCAGTGGTTCTAGCGGGAGTGGGGAGCTGTTTTTT	CASSGSSGSGELFF
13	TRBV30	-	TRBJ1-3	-	TGTGCCTGGAGTGTAAAAACTGGAAACACCATATATTTT	CAWSVKTGNTIYF
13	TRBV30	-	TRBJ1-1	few	TGTGCCTGGAGTGTGCATAGGAACACTGAAGCTTTCTTT	CAWSVHRNTEAFF
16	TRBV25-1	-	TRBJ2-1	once	TGTGCCAGCAGTCACGCTCGGGAGAGCTCCTACAATGAGCAGTTCTTC	CASSHARESSYNEQFF
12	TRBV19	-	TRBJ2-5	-	TGTGCCAGTAGTATGTGGGAAGAGACCCAGTACTTC	CASSMWEETQYF
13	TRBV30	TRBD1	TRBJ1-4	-	TGTGCCTGGGCCGGGACAGGGCGTGAAAAACTGTTTTTT	CAWAGTGREKLFF
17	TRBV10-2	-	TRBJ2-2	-	TGCGCCAGCAGTGAGTCGAGGGGTCTGGGTTGGACCGGGGAGCTGTTTTTT	CASSESRGLGWTGELFF
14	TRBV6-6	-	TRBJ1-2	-	TGTGCCAGCAGTATTCAAGGGGGAAGCTATGGCTACACCTTC	CASSIQGGSYGYTF
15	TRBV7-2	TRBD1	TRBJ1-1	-	TGTGCCAGCAGCTTAGAAAGGGGGCTGTTCACTGAAGCTTTCTTT	CASSLERGLFTEAFF
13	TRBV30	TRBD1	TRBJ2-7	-	TGTGCCTGGAGTATGGGGACAGGTTACGAGCAGTACTTC	CAWSMGTGYEQYF
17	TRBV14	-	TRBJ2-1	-	TGTGCCAGCAGCCAAGATAGACCGCTCAACATCTACAATGAGCAGTTCTTC	CASSQDRPLNIYNEQFF
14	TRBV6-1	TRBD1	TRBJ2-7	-	TGTGCCAGCACCAGGACAGGGGGCTCCTACGAGCAGTACTTC	CASTRTGGSYEQYF
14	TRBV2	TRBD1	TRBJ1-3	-	TGTGCCAGCACTCGGACAGGCTCTGGAAACACCATATATTTT	CASTRTGSGNTIYF
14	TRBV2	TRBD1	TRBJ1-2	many	TGTGCCAGCACTCAAGGGGGCGGGAACTATGGCTACACCTTC	CASTQGGGNYGYTF
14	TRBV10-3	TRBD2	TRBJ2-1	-	TGTGCCATCGGAGCGGGAGCGCTCTACAATGAGCAGTTCTTC	CAIGAGALYNEQFF
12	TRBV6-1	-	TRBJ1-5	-	TGTGCCAGCACCCCCAGCAATCAGCCCCAGCATTTT	CASTPSNQPQHF
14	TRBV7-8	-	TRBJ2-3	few	TGTGCCAGCATCGTCGGCCGCGTAAAAGATACGCAGTATTTT	CASIVGRVKDTQYF
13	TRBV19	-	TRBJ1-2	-	TGTGCCAGTAGTACGCAAAGGGCAGCCGGCTACACCTTC	CASSTQRAAGYTF